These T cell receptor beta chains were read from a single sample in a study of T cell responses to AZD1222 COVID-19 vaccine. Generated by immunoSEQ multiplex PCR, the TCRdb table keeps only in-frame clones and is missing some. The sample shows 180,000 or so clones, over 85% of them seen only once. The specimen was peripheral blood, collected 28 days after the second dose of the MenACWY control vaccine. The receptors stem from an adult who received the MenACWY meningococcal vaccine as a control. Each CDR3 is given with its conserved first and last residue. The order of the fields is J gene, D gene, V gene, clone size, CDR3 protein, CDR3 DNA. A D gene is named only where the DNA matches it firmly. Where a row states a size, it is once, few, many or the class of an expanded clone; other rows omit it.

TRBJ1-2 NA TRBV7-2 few CASSLMSVGKAFANYGYTF TGTGCCAGCAGCTTAATGTCTGTGGGGAAGGCCTTTGCTAACTATGGCTACACCTTC
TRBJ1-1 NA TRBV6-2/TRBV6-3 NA CASSYSWSEAFF TGTGCCAGCAGTTACTCTTGGAGTGAAGCTTTCTTT
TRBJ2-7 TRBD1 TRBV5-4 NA CASSFGTGGSYEQYF TGTGCCAGCAGCTTCGGGACAGGGGGGTCCTACGAGCAGTACTTC
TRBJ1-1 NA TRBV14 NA CASSQGNTEAFF TGTGCCAGCAGCCAGGGGAACACTGAAGCTTTCTTT
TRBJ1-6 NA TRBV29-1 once CSVRPGGMDSPLHF TGCAGCGTCCGTCCGGGGGGAATGGATTCACCCCTCCACTTT
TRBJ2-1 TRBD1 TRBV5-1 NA CASSLGGTGYYNEQFF TGCGCCAGCAGCTTGGGCGGGACAGGTTACTACAATGAGCAGTTCTTC
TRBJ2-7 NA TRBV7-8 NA CASSLDLRDEQYF TGTGCCAGCAGCTTAGATCTTCGGGATGAGCAGTACTTC
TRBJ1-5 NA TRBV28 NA CASSLTGREQPQHF TGTGCCAGCAGTTTAACAGGGAGAGAGCAGCCCCAGCATTTT
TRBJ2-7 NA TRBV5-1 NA CASSPNRGISYEQYF TGCGCCAGCAGCCCCAACCGGGGGATTTCCTACGAGCAGTACTTC
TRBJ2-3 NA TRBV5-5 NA CASSPRWGSDTQYF TGTGCCAGCAGCCCACGGTGGGGTTCAGATACGCAGTATTTT
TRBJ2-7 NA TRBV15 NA CATSRVTGPSYEQYF TGTGCCACCAGCAGAGTAACAGGGCCCTCCTACGAGCAGTACTTC
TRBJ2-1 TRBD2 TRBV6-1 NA CASSGKREGGSYNEQFF TGTGCCAGCAGTGGGAAGCGGGAGGGGGGCTCCTACAATGAGCAGTTCTTC
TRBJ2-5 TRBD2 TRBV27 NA CASSLRGNRAGGLVGETQYF TGTGCCAGCAGTTTAAGAGGGAACCGAGCGGGGGGGCTGGTCGGAGAGACCCAGTACTTC
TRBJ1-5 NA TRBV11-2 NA CASSLVGGNQPQHF TGTGCCAGCAGCTTAGTTGGTGGCAATCAGCCCCAGCATTTT
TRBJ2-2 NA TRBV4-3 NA CASSQDRDRWNTGELFF TGCGCCAGCAGCCAAGATCGGGATAGGTGGAACACCGGGGAGCTGTTTTTT
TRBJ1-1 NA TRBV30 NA CAWSLGGAEAFF TGTGCCTGGAGTCTTGGAGGAGCCGAAGCTTTCTTT
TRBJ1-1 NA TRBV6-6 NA CASRYIREKNTEAFF TGTGCCAGCAGGTATATCCGGGAGAAGAACACTGAAGCTTTCTTT
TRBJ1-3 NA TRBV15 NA CATSRIRTGNTIYF TGTGCCACCAGCAGAATCCGGACAGGAAACACCATATATTTT
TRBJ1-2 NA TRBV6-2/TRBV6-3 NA CASSKSGIRSYGYTF TGTGCCAGCAGTAAGTCAGGAATTCGTAGCTATGGCTACACCTTC
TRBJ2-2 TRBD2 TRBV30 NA CAWTPSGGANTGELFF TGTGCCTGGACACCTAGCGGGGGGGCGAACACCGGGGAGCTGTTTTTT
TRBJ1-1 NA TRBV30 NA CAWSVQSNTEAFF TGTGCCTGGAGTGTACAGTCGAACACTGAAGCTTTCTTT
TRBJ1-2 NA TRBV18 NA CASSPITDSNGYTF TGTGCCAGCTCACCAATAACGGACTCGAATGGCTACACCTTC
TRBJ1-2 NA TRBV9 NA CASSANQGLGVYGYTF TGTGCCAGCAGCGCCAACCAGGGCCTAGGGGTCTATGGCTACACCTTC
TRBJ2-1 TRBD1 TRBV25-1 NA CASRLGQGNFGEQFF TGTGCCAGCAGACTGGGACAGGGGAATTTTGGTGAGCAGTTCTTC
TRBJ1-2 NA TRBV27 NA CASSLSGYGYTF TGTGCCAGCAGTTTATCAGGGTATGGCTACACCTTC
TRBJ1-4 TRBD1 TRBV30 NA CAWRPRGRSNEKLFF TGTGCCTGGAGACCCAGGGGGCGGTCTAATGAAAAACTGTTTTTT
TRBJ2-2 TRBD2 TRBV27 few CASFPAGGTGELFF TGTGCCAGCTTCCCGGCGGGGGGCACCGGGGAGCTGTTTTTT
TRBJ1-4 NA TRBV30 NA CAWRPTGVEKLFF TGTGCCTGGAGGCCGACAGGTGTTGAAAAACTGTTTTTT
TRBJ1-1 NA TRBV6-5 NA CASQMGPMNTEAFF TGTGCCAGCCAAATGGGACCTATGAACACTGAAGCTTTCTTT
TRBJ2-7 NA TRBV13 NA CASSVGPSYEQYF TGTGCCAGCAGCGTCGGACCTTCCTACGAGCAGTACTTC
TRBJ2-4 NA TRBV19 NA CASRRATPGDIQYF TGTGCCAGTAGGAGAGCGACCCCGGGCGACATTCAGTACTTC
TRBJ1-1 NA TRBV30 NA CAWSVKGSNTEAFF TGTGCCTGGAGTGTTAAGGGATCGAACACTGAAGCTTTCTTT
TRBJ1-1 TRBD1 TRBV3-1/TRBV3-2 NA CASSSLQGGNTEAFF TGTGCCAGCAGCTCCCTCCAGGGGGGGAACACTGAAGCTTTCTTT
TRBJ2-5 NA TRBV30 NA CAWKSDGGTQYF TGTGCCTGGAAAAGTGACGGAGGGACCCAGTACTTC
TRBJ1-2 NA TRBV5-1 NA CASSLDVSSGYTF TGCGCCAGCAGCTTGGACGTCTCCAGTGGCTACACCTTC
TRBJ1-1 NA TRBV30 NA CAWSRGVNTEAFF TGTGCCTGGAGTCGGGGAGTGAACACTGAAGCTTTCTTT
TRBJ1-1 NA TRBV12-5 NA CASGLRHTEAFF TGTGCTAGTGGTTTACGCCACACTGAAGCTTTCTTT
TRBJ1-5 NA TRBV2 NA CASSEASRSQPQHF TGTGCCAGCAGTGAAGCGTCCAGGTCCCAGCCCCAGCATTTT
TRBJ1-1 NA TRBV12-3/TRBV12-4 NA CASRNVGGTEAFF TGTGCCAGCAGGAATGTCGGAGGCACTGAAGCTTTCTTT
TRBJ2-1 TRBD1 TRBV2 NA CASKNRDRGLGEQFF TGTGCCAGCAAGAACCGGGACAGGGGGCTCGGTGAGCAGTTCTTC
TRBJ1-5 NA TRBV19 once CASSFRDTNQPQHF TGTGCCAGTAGTTTCCGGGACACCAATCAGCCCCAGCATTTT
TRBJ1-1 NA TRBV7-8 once CASSLESTEAFF TGTGCCAGCAGCTTAGAGAGCACTGAAGCTTTCTTT
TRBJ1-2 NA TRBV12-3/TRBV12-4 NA CASNTGYDYGYTF TGTGCCAGCAATACAGGGTACGACTATGGCTACACCTTC
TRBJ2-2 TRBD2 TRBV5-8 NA CASTLLGGDTGELFF TGTGCCAGCACCCTATTGGGGGGGGACACCGGGGAGCTGTTTTTT
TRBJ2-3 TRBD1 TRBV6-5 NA CASRRTGSTDTQYF TGTGCCAGCAGGAGGACAGGGAGCACAGATACGCAGTATTTT
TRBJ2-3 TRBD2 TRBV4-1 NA CASSQQLAGGMNTQYF TGCGCCAGCAGCCAACAACTAGCGGGGGGCATGAATACGCAGTATTTT
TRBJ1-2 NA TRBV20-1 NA CSASRTLVYGYTF TGCAGTGCTAGTCGCACGTTGGTCTATGGCTACACCTTC
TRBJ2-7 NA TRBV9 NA CASSPSPASSYEQYF TGTGCCAGCAGCCCCTCGCCGGCGAGCTCCTACGAGCAGTACTTC
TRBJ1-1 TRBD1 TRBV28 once CASSLITGGMNTEAFF TGTGCCAGCAGCCTCATTACAGGGGGGATGAACACTGAAGCTTTCTTT
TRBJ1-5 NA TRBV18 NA CASSPKQHNQPQHF TGTGCCAGCTCACCAAAGCAGCACAATCAGCCCCAGCATTTT
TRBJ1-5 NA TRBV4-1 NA CASSQSEWGSNQPQHF TGCGCCAGCAGCCAAAGCGAGTGGGGTAGCAATCAGCCCCAGCATTTT
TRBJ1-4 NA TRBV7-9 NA CASSLGSRGEKLFF TGTGCCAGCAGCTTAGGGTCAAGGGGGGAAAAACTGTTTTTT
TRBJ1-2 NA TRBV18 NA CASSPLEDYGYTF TGTGCCAGCTCACCACTGGAGGACTATGGCTACACCTTC
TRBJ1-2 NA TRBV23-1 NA CASSQGPSKGPRVLKSGYTF TGCGCCAGCAGTCAAGGGCCCTCCAAGGGCCCCAGGGTACTCAAGTCTGGCTACACCTTC
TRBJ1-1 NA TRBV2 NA CASTQRGLTEAFF TGTGCCAGCACTCAAAGGGGCCTAACTGAAGCTTTCTTT